This T cell receptor beta chain stems from a study of blood T cell repertoires in COVID-19. Study at large: Italy, Spain and the United States were the sources of the convalescent and acute COVID-19 samples. T cells, B-cell-depleted T cells, or PBMCs supplied cDNA or gDNA.

The CDR3 extends over 16 amino acids. V lost 0 bases and J lost 3; bases outside the gene matches: 5. The germline CDR1 and CDR2 sequences are MNHEY and SVGAGI. In the original analysis: It was from reference gene primer amplification that nucleated cell counts were estimated. Libraries were prepared by immunoSEQ multiplex PCR; TCRdb keeps only in-frame clonotypes and omits some of them. That table is the source of V, J and clone size, and D and trimming were worked out from the DNA. Here the sample spans about 260,000 clones, roughly 85% being singletons. The receptor's source is a woman aged 45 to 65 who had recovered from COVID-19. The sample was peripheral blood. The V gene is TRBV6-5, the J gene TRBJ2-7; 10 nucleotides agree with TRBD2. As DNA, the CDR3 is TGTGCCAGCAGTTACTCGGGGCTAGCGGGAGTCTACGAGCAGTACTTC. Its protein is CASSYSGLAGVYEQYF.